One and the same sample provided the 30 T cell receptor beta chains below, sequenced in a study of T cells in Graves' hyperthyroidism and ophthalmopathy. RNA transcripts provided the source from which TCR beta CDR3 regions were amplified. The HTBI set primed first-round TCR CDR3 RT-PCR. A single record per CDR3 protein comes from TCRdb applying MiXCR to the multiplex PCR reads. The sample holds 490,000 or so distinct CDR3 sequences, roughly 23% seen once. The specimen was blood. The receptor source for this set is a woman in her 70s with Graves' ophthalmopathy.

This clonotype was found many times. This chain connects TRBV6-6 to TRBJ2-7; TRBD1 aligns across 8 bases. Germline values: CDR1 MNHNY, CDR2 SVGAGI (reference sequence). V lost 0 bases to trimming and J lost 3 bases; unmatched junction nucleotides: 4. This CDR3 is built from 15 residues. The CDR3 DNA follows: TGTGCCAGCAGTTACTCGACAGGGGCGATCTACGAGCAGTACTTC. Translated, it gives CASSYSTGAIYEQYF.

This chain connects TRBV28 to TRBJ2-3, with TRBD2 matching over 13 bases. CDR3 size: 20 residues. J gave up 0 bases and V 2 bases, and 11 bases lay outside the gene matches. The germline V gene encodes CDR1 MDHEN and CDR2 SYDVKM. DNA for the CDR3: TGTGCCAGCAGTTTAAGAATGGGACTAGCGGGACCAGGAAGCACAGATACGCAGTATTTT. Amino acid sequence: CASSLRMGLAGPGSTDTQYF. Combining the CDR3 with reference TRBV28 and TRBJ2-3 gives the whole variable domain DVKVTQSSRYLVKRTGEKVFLECVQDMDHENMFWYRQDPGLGLRLIYFSYDVKMKEKGDIPEGYSVSREKKERFSLILESASTNQTSMYLCASSLRMGLAGPGSTDTQYFGPGTRLTVL.

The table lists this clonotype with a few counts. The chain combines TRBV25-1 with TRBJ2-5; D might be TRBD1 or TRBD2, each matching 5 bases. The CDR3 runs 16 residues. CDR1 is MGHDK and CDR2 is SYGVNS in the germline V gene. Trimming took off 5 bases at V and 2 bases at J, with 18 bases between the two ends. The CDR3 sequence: CASSSRMGEIQETQYF. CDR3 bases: TGTGCCAGCAGTTCCAGGATGGGGGAGATACAAGAGACCCAGTACTTC.

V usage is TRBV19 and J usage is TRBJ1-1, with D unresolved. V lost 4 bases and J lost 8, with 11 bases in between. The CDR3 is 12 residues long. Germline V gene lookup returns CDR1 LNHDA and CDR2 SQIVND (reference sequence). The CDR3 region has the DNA TGTGCCAGTAGTACCCTAGCCAGGGAAGCTTTCTTT. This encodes CASSTLAREAFF.

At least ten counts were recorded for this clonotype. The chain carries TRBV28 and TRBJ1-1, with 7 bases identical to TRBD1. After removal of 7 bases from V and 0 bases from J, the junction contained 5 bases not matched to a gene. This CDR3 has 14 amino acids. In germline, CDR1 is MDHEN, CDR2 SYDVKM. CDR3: CASTSGQMNTEAFF. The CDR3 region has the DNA TGTGCCAGCACCTCGGGACAGATGAACACTGAAGCTTTCTTT.

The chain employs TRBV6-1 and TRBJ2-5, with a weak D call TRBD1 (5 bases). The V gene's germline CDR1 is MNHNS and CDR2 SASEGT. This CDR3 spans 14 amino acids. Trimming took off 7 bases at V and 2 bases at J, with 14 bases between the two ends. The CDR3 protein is CASKGFGTQETQYF. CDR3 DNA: TGTGCCAGCAAGGGGTTTGGCACGCAAGAGACCCAGTACTTC.

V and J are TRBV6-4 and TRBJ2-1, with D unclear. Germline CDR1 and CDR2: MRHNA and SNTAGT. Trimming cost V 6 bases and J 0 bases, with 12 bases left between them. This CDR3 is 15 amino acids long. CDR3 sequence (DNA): TGTGCCAGCAGCCTCGAAGGGTTCTCCTACAATGAGCAGTTCTTC. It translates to CASSLEGFSYNEQFF.

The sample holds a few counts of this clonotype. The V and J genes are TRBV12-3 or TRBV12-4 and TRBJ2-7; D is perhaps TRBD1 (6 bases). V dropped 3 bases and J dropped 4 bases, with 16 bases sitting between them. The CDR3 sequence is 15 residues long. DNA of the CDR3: TGTGCCAGCAGTTTGGGGGCCCCGACGGAATACGAGCAGTACTTC. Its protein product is CASSLGAPTEYEQYF.

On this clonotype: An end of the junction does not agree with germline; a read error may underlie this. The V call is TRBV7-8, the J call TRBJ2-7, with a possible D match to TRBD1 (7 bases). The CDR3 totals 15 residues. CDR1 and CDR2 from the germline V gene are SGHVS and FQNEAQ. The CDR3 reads CASSLGGDRSYGQYF. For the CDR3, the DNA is TGTGCCAGCAGCTTAGGGGGGGACAGATCCTACGGGCAGTACTTC.

CDR3 DNA sequence: TGTGCCAGCAGCCCTAGGGACAGGGATCTAAACATTCAGTACTTC. This encodes CASSPRDRDLNIQYF. The rearrangement uses TRBV7-2 and TRBJ2-4, with TRBD1 matching over 9 bases. The CDR3 is made up of 15 amino acids. The trim removed 5 bases at V and 6 bases at J, leaving 8 bases unmatched. Germline lookup yields CDR1 SGHTA and CDR2 FQGNSA. Full variable domain (outside the CDR3, taken from reference TRBV7-2 and TRBJ2-4): GAGVSQSPSNKVTEKGKDVELRCDPISGHTALYWYRQSLGQGLEFLIYFQGNSAPDKSGLPSDRFSAERTGGSVSTLTIQRTQQEDSAVYLCASSPRDRDLNIQYFGAGTRLSVL.

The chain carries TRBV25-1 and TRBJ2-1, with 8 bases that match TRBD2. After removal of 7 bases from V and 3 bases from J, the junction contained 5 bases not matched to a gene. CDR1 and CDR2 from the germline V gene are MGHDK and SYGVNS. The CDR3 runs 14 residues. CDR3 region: CASMERESYNEQFF. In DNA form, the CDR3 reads TGTGCCAGCATGGAGCGGGAGAGCTACAATGAGCAGTTCTTC. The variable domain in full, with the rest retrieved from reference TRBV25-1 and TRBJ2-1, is EADIYQTPRYLVIGTGKKITLECSQTMGHDKMYWYQQDPGMELHLIHYSYGVNSTEKGDLSSESTVSRIRTEHFPLTLESARPSHTSQYLCASMERESYNEQFFGPGTRLTVL.

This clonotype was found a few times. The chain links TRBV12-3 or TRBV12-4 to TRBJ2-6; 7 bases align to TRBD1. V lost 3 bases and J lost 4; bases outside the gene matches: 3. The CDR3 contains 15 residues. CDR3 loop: CASSLTGFGANVLTF. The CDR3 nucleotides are TGTGCCAGCAGTTTGACAGGGTTCGGGGCCAACGTCCTGACTTTC.

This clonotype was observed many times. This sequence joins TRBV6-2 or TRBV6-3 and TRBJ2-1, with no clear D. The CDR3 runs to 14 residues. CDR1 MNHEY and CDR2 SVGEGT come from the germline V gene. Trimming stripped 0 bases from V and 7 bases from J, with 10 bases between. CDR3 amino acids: CASSYSNLLNEQFF. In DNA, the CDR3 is TGTGCCAGCAGTTACTCGAACCTACTAAATGAGCAGTTCTTC.

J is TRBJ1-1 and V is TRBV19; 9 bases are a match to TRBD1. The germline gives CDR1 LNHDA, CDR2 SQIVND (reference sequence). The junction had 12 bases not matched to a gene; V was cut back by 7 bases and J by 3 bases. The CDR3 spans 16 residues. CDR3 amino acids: CASTAGTGKLDTEAFF. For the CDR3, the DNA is TGTGCCAGTACCGCCGGGACAGGGAAGTTGGACACTGAAGCTTTCTTT.

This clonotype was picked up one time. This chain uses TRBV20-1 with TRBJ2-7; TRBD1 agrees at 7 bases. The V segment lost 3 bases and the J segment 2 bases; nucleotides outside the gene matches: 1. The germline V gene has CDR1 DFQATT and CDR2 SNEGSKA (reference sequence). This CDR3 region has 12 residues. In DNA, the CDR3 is TGCAGTGCTAGTACAGGGGCCTACGAGCAGTACTTC. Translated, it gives CSASTGAYEQYF.

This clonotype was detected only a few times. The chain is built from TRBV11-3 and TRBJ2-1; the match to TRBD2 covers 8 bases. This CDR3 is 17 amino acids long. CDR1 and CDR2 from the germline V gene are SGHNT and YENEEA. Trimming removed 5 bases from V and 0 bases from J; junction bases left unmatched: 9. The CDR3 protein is CASSLYGGGVSYNEQFF. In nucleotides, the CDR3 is TGTGCCAGCAGCCTGTACGGGGGGGGAGTCTCCTACAATGAGCAGTTCTTC.

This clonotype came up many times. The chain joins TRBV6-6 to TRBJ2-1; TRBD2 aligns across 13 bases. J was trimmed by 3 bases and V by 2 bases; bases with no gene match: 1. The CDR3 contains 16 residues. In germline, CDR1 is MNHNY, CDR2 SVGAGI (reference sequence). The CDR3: CASSYRLAGGYNEQFF. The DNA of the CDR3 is TGTGCCAGCAGTTACAGACTAGCGGGAGGCTACAATGAGCAGTTCTTC.

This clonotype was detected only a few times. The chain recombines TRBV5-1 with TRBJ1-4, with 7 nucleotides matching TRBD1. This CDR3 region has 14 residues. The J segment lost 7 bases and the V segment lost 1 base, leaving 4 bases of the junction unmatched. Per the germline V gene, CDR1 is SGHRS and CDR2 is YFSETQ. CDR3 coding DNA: TGCGCCAGCAGCTTGACAGGGGTTGGTGAAAAACTGTTTTTT. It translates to CASSLTGVGEKLFF. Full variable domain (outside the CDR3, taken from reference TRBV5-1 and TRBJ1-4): KAGVTQTPRYLIKTRGQQVTLSCSPISGHRSVSWYQQTPGQGLQFLFEYFSETQRNKGNFPGRFSGRQFSNSRSEMNVSTLELGDSALYLCASSLTGVGEKLFFGSGTQLSVL.

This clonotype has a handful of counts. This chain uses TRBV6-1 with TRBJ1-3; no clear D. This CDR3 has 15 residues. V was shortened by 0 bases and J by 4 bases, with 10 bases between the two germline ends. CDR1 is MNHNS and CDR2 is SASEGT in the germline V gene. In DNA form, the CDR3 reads TGTGCCAGCAGTGAAGCGTGGGGTAGAGGAAACACCATATATTTT. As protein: CASSEAWGRGNTIYF.

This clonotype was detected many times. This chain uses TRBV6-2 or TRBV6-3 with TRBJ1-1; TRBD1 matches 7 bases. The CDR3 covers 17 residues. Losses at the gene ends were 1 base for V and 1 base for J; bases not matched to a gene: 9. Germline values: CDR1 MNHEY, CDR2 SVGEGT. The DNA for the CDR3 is TGTGCCAGCAGTTACTACAGGGGTCGGACTTCGAACACTGAAGCTTTCTTT. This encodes CASSYYRGRTSNTEAFF.

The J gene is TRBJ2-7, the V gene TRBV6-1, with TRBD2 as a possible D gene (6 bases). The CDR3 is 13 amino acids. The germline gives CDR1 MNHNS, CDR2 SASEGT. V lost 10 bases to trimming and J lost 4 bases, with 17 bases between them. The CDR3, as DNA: TGTGCCACCTCTCTAGCGCAACGTTACGAGCAGTACTTC. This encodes CATSLAQRYEQYF.

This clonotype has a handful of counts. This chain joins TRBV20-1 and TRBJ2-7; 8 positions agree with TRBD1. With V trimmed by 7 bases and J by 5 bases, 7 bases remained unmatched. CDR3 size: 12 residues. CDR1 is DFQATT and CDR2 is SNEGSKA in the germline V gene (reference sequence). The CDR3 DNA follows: TGCAGTGTATACAGGGGGGTGGACGAGCAGTACTTC. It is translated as CSVYRGVDEQYF.

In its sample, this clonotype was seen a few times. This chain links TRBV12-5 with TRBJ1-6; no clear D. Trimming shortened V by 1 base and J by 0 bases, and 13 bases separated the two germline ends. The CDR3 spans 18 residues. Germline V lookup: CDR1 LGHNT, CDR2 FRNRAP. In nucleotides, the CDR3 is TGTGCTAGTGGTTTGGACCTAAACCCTAGCTCCTATAATTCACCCCTCCACTTT. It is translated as CASGLDLNPSSYNSPLHF.

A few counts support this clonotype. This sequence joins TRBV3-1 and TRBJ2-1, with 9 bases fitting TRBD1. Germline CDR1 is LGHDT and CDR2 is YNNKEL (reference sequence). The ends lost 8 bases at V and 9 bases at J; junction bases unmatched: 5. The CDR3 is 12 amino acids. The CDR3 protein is CASAWGQGEQFF. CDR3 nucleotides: TGTGCCAGCGCATGGGGACAGGGTGAGCAGTTCTTC.

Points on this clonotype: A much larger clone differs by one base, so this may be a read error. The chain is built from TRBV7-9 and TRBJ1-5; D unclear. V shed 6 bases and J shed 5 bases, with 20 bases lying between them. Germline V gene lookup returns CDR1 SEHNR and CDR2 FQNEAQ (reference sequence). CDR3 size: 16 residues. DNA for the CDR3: TGTGCCAGCAGACCCGGGCCCGAGGGCTGGGATCAGCCCCAGCATTTT. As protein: CASRPGPEGWDQPQHF.

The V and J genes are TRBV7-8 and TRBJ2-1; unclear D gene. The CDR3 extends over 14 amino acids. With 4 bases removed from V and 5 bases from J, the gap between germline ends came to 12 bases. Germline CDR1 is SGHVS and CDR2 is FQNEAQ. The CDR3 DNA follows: TGTGCCAGCAGCTCCATGAAGTTGAACAATGAGCAGTTCTTC. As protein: CASSSMKLNNEQFF.

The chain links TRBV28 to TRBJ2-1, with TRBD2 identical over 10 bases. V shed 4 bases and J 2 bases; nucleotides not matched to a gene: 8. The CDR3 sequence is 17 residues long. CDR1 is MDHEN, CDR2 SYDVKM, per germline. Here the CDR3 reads CASSSPQGLAAYNEQFF. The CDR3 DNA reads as TGTGCCAGCAGTTCGCCCCAAGGACTAGCGGCCTACAATGAGCAGTTCTTC.

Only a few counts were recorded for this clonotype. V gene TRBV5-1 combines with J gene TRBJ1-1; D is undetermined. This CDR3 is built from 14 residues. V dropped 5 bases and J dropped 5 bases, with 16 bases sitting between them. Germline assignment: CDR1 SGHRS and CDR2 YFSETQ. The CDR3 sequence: CASRPKSPGTEAFF. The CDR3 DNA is TGCGCCAGCAGACCCAAGTCCCCGGGGACTGAAGCTTTCTTT.

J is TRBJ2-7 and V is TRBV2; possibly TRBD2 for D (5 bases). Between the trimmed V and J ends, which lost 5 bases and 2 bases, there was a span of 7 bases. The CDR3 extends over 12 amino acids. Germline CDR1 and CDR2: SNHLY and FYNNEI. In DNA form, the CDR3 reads TGTGCCAGCAGTACACTAGCCTACGAGCAGTACTTC. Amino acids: CASSTLAYEQYF. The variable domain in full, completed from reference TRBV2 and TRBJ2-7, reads EPEVTQTPSHQVTQMGQEVILRCVPISNHLYFYWYRQILGQKVEFLVSFYNNEISEKSEIFDDQFSVERPDGSNFTLKIRSTKLEDSAMYFCASSTLAYEQYFGPGTRLTVT.

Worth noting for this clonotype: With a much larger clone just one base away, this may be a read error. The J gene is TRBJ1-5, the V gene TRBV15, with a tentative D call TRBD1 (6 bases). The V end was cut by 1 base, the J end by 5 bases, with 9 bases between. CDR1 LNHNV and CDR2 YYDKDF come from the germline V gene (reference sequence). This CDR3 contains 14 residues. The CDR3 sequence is CATSRGDKDQPQHF. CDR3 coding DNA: TGTGCCACCAGCAGAGGGGACAAGGATCAGCCCCAGCATTTT.